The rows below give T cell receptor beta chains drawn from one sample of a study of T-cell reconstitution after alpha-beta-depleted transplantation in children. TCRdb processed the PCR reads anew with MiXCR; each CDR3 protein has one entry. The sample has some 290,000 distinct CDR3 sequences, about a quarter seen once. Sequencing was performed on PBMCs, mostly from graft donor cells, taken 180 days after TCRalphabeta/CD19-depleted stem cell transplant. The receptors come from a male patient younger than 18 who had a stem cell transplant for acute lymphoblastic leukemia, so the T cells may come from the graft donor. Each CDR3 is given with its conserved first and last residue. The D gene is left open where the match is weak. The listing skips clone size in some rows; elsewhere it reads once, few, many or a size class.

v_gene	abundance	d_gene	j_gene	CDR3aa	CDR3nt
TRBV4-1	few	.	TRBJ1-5	CASSQEEGANGQPQHF	TGCGCCAGCAGCCAAGAGGAGGGCGCAAACGGTCAGCCCCAGCATTTT
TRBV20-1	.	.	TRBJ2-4	CCAPLGGWVAKNIQYF	TGCTGTGCTCCCTTAGGGGGTTGGGTTGCCAAAAACATTCAGTACTTC
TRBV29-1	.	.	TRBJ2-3	CSVLGDRGGNTQYF	TGCAGCGTTTTGGGGGACCGCGGAGGGAATACGCAGTATTTT
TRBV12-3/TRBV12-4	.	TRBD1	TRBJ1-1	CASSQQGVNTEAFF	TGTGCCAGCAGTCAACAGGGGGTCAACACTGAAGCTTTCTTT
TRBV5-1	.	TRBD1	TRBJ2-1	CASSLRGPSSYNEQFF	TGCGCCAGCAGCTTGAGGGGGCCTAGCTCCTACAATGAGCAGTTCTTC
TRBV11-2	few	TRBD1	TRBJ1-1	CASSYWGQLSTEAFF	TGTGCCAGCAGCTATTGGGGACAGTTGAGCACTGAAGCTTTCTTT
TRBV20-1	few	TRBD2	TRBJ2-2	CSARDRSRLAGVFTGELFF	TGCAGTGCTAGAGATCGGAGCCGACTAGCGGGAGTTTTCACCGGGGAGCTGTTTTTT
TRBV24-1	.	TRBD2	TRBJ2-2	CATSDPGLADGELFF	TGTGCCACCAGTGATCCCGGACTAGCGGACGGGGAGCTGTTTTTT
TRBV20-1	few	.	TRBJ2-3	CSWISAVSSTDTQYF	TGCAGTTGGATTAGCGCCGTATCCAGCACAGATACGCAGTATTTT
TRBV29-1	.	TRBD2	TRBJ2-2	CSVGTSWGGELFF	TGCAGCGTGGGGACTAGCTGGGGCGGGGAGCTGTTTTTT
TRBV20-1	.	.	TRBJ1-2	CSASGGEIYGRSNTF	TGCAGTGCTAGTGGGGGGGAAATATACGGGAGGAGTAACACCTTC
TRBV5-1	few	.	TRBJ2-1	CASSLEVTTYNEQFF	TGCGCCAGCAGCTTGGAGGTGACTACCTACAATGAGCAGTTCTTC
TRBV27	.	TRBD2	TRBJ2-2	CASSHGLAGHTGELFF	TGTGCCAGCAGTCATGGACTAGCGGGACACACCGGGGAGCTGTTTTTT
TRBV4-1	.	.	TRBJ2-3	CASSQGSGPTDTQYF	TGCGCCAGCAGCCAAGGGTCTGGACCTACAGATACGCAGTATTTT
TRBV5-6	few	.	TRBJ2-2	CASSFTTGELFF	TGTGCCAGCAGCTTCACCACCGGGGAGCTGTTTTTT
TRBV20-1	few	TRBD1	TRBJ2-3	CSALDRGPTDTQYF	TGCAGTGCCCTGGACAGGGGACCCACAGATACGCAGTATTTT
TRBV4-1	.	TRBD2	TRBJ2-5	CASSQGRLAGDQETQYF	TGCGCCAGCAGCCAAGGGAGGCTAGCGGGGGACCAAGAGACCCAGTACTTC
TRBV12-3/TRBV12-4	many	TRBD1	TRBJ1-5	CASSLDPRDRGFGQPQHF	TGTGCCAGCAGTTTAGATCCCCGGGACAGGGGGTTTGGACAGCCCCAGCATTTT
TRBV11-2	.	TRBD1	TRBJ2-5	CASSTNQGAGETQYF	TGTGCCAGCAGCACAAACCAGGGGGCGGGAGAGACCCAGTACTTC
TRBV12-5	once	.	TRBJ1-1	CASGFPDRNTEAFF	TGTGCTAGTGGTTTCCCCGACCGGAACACTGAAGCTTTCTTT
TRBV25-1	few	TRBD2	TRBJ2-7	CASFGTSGGFYEQYF	TGTGCCAGTTTCGGGACTAGCGGAGGATTCTACGAGCAGTACTTC
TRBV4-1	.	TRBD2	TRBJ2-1	CASSQVGLAGGPDNEQFF	TGCGCCAGCAGCCAAGTGGGACTAGCGGGAGGGCCGGACAATGAGCAGTTCTTC
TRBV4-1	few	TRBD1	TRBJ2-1	CASRDRAHNEQFF	TGCGCCAGCCGGGACAGGGCCCACAATGAGCAGTTCTTC